This is a list of T cell receptor beta chains from one sample in a study of CD8 T cells in ankylosing spondylitis. TCRdb fed the 5' RACE reads into MiXCR, producing one record per CDR3 protein. The data contain fewer than 500,000 distinct CDR3 sequences, more than 20% of them seen just once; the ten biggest clones take up about 15%. Material: blood, either unsorted or a sorted T cell fraction (not recorded which). Source of these receptors: a male donor with ankylosing spondylitis. The CDR3 runs from the conserved cysteine through the conserved F or W. A D gene is named only where the DNA matches it firmly. A row's size may be missing; if present it is once, few, many or a size class.

clone_size,v_call,d_call,j_call,cdr3_nt,cdr3_aa
.,TRBV30,.,TRBJ2-3,TGTGCCTGGAATCAGCGGGTCACAGATACGCAGTATTTT,CAWNQRVTDTQYF
few,TRBV20-1,.,TRBJ1-3,TGCAGTGCTAGAGGGGGGGCTTCTGGAAACACCATATATTTT,CSARGGASGNTIYF
.,TRBV28,TRBD2,TRBJ2-1,TGTGCCAGCAGTTTACCACTAGCGGGGGCCTACAATGAGCAGTTCTTC,CASSLPLAGAYNEQFF
many,TRBV29-1,TRBD1,TRBJ1-1,TGCAGCGCCTCGGACAGGGTTGGCACTGAAGCTTTCTTT,CSASDRVGTEAFF
few,TRBV6-2/TRBV6-3,TRBD2,TRBJ2-7,TGTGCCAGCAGTTTGGGACTAGCGGGTTCCTACGAGCAGTACTTC,CASSLGLAGSYEQYF
.,TRBV7-3,.,TRBJ1-1,TGTGCCAGCAGCCCTGGTCGGAGAGCTGAAGCTTTCTTT,CASSPGRRAEAFF
.,TRBV19,.,TRBJ2-1,TGTGCCAGTAGTACCTGGAGGGACGTTGAGCAGTTCTTC,CASSTWRDVEQFF
few,TRBV12-3/TRBV12-4,TRBD1,TRBJ2-7,TGTGCCAGCAGTTTCCAGACAGGGGCAAGGGAGCAGTACTTC,CASSFQTGAREQYF
few,TRBV28,TRBD2,TRBJ2-7,TGTGCCAGCAGTTTATACGGTAGCGGGAGTTCCTACGAGCAGTACTTC,CASSLYGSGSSYEQYF
.,TRBV7-9,.,TRBJ2-5,TGTGCCAGCAGCTTTGGGCTCCCGGAGACCCAGTACTTC,CASSFGLPETQYF
.,TRBV5-1,.,TRBJ2-1,TGCGCCAGCAGCTTCTCCGAGTACAATGAGCAGTTCTTC,CASSFSEYNEQFF
.,TRBV5-1,.,TRBJ1-6,TGCGCCAGCAGCTTGGCCGAAACCAAAAATTCACCCCTCCACTTT,CASSLAETKNSPLHF
few,TRBV7-3,.,TRBJ2-2,TGTGCCAGCAGCTTACAGGGCGGGAAGAACACCGGGGAGCTGTTTTTT,CASSLQGGKNTGELFF
many,TRBV7-2,.,TRBJ2-3,TGTGCCAGCAGCTCGGGGCATTTAGCGCAGTATTTT,CASSSGHLAQYF
few,TRBV14,.,TRBJ1-6,TGTGCCAGCAGCCAAGTGGGGCTAGGGAATTCACCCCTCCACTTT,CASSQVGLGNSPLHF
.,TRBV20-1,.,TRBJ2-1,TGCAGTGCTAGGCTCGTCGGGGCCCGGGGTTATCACAATGAGCAGTTCTTC,CSARLVGARGYHNEQFF
.,TRBV7-3,.,TRBJ2-1,TGTGCCAGCAGCTCCCCGGTCGGGCGGGCAGAGCAGTTCTTC,CASSSPVGRAEQFF
few,TRBV7-2,.,TRBJ2-1,TGTGCCAGCAGCGAGGAACTTCATTACAATGAGCAGTTCTTC,CASSEELHYNEQFF
.,TRBV20-1,.,TRBJ2-2,TGCAGTGCCCAGGGACGGAACACCGGGGAGCTGTTTTTT,CSAQGRNTGELFF
.,TRBV5-1,.,TRBJ2-7,TGCGCCAGCAGTCGCGAGGGGGGGCGCACCTACGAGCAGTACTTC,CASSREGGRTYEQYF
.,TRBV12-3/TRBV12-4,.,TRBJ2-2,TGTGCCAGCAGTTTCGCAGGGGCGGGCACCGGGGAGCTGTTTTTT,CASSFAGAGTGELFF
few,TRBV7-2,TRBD2,TRBJ2-3,TGTGCCAGCAGCTTAGCCACTAGCGGAATTACTAGCACAGATACGCAGTATTTT,CASSLATSGITSTDTQYF
.,TRBV12-3/TRBV12-4,TRBD2,TRBJ2-3,TGTGCCAGCAGTCCGAGCGGGACCCCAGATACGCAGTATTTT,CASSPSGTPDTQYF
few,TRBV5-1,.,TRBJ2-2,TGCGCCAGCAGCTTGTTGGGGGGCGCCGGGGAGCTGTTTTTT,CASSLLGGAGELFF
.,TRBV11-3,TRBD2,TRBJ2-1,TGTGCCAGCAGCTCTAGCGGATACTACAATGAGCAGTTCTTC,CASSSSGYYNEQFF
few,TRBV7-9,.,TRBJ1-5,TGTGCCAGCAGCTCAGGAACAGGGCCCAATCAGCCCCAGCATTTT,CASSSGTGPNQPQHF
few,TRBV7-6,.,TRBJ2-5,TGTGCCAGCAGCTTAGTGAGGGGTGGATGGGAGACCCAGTACTTC,CASSLVRGGWETQYF
many,TRBV12-3/TRBV12-4,TRBD1,TRBJ1-5,TGTGCCAGCAGTCCGGGGACAGGGGGAAATAGCAATCAGCCCCAGCATTTT,CASSPGTGGNSNQPQHF
few,TRBV5-1,TRBD2,TRBJ2-1,TGCGCCAGCAGAGGGAGGGCCTTCTCCTACAATGAGCAGTTCTTC,CASRGRAFSYNEQFF
few,TRBV12-3/TRBV12-4,.,TRBJ2-3,TGTGCCAGCAGGCCAAATCCAGGGCCTAGAGATACGCAGTATTTT,CASRPNPGPRDTQYF
few,TRBV7-8,.,TRBJ2-5,TGTGCCAGCAGCCCAGTCGGACGGTACCAAGAGACCCAGTACTTC,CASSPVGRYQETQYF
.,TRBV6-6,.,TRBJ2-5,TGTGCCAGCAGCCAACAGGGAGATGAGACCCAGTACTTC,CASSQQGDETQYF
few,TRBV20-1,TRBD2,TRBJ2-5,TGCAGTGCTAGTTCCAGCGGGAGGCCTCAAGAGACCCAGTACTTC,CSASSSGRPQETQYF
.,TRBV9,.,TRBJ2-2,TGTGCCCCAGCAATAAGCGCCGCGAACACCGGGGAGCTGTTTTTT,CAPAISAANTGELFF
many,TRBV6-4,TRBD1,TRBJ1-6,TGTGCCAGCAGTGTCGAGGGACAGGGTTATTCACCCCTCCACTTT,CASSVEGQGYSPLHF
.,TRBV11-3,TRBD2,TRBJ2-7,TGTGCCAGCAGCTGGGGGCGGAGCGGGAGTTACGAGCAGTACTTC,CASSWGRSGSYEQYF
few,TRBV7-8,.,TRBJ2-5,TGTGCCAGCAGTCGAGTGGCCCAGTACTTC,CASSRVAQYF
few,TRBV12-3/TRBV12-4,TRBD1,TRBJ2-7,TGTGCCAGCAGTCACGCTGACAGGGCCTACGAGCAGTACTTC,CASSHADRAYEQYF
few,TRBV3-1,.,TRBJ2-3,TGTGCCAGCAGCCCCGGATTCGCCACAGATACGCAGTATTTT,CASSPGFATDTQYF
.,TRBV5-1,.,TRBJ2-4,TGCGCCAGCAGCTCAGGAAAGGGGTTGTCCAAAAACATTCAGTACTTC,CASSSGKGLSKNIQYF
few,TRBV29-1,.,TRBJ2-3,TGCAGCGCCGGGGTGGGGAGTCCAGATACGCAGTATTTT,CSAGVGSPDTQYF
.,TRBV20-1,.,TRBJ2-5,TGCAGTGCTAGCGAAATACTAGCCCAGTACCAAGAGACCCAGTACTTC,CSASEILAQYQETQYF
few,TRBV15,TRBD1,TRBJ2-5,TGTGCCACCAGCAGAGAGGGACAGGGGGCAGAGACCCAGTACTTC,CATSREGQGAETQYF
few,TRBV25-1,.,TRBJ2-1,TGTGCCAGCAGTGATCCAGCTTTAGTGCGGCGGTTCTTC,CASSDPALVRRFF
.,TRBV6-5,TRBD1,TRBJ1-1,TGTGCCAGCAGTTACGGCGTGGTGACAGGGGGCTGGACTGAAGCTTTCTTT,CASSYGVVTGGWTEAFF
.,TRBV12-3/TRBV12-4,TRBD1,TRBJ2-7,TGTGCCAGCCGACAGGGCAACTCCTACGAGCAGTACTTC,CASRQGNSYEQYF
few,TRBV5-1,TRBD2,TRBJ2-1,TGCGCCAGCAGCGCTAGCGGGAGGGCCCGAAATGAGCAGTTCTTC,CASSASGRARNEQFF
.,TRBV6-1,TRBD1,TRBJ2-2,TGTGCCAGCAGTCCACTTCGGACAGGGAACACCGGGGAGCTGTTTTTT,CASSPLRTGNTGELFF
.,TRBV30,.,TRBJ2-7,TGTGCCGGCTCCGGGACTCCCTACGAGCAGTACTTC,CAGSGTPYEQYF
.,TRBV7-2,.,TRBJ2-1,TGTGCCAGCAGCGTGGGACTTCAAGCGGGCTATGAGCAGTTCTTC,CASSVGLQAGYEQFF
few,TRBV9,.,TRBJ1-6,TGTGCCAGCAGCGTATTGCCGGACGGGAGTAATTCACCCCTCCACTTT,CASSVLPDGSNSPLHF
few,TRBV29-1,TRBD1,TRBJ2-3,TGCAGCGTAAAACACAGGGGGGACACAGATACGCAGTATTTT,CSVKHRGDTDTQYF
.,TRBV20-1,.,TRBJ2-7,TGCAGTGCTAGAGGCCGGGACCTCAAGCGCGAGCAGTACTTC,CSARGRDLKREQYF
few,TRBV12-3/TRBV12-4,.,TRBJ2-3,TGTGCCAGCAGTCCAACGGCCCGCACAGATACGCAGTATTTT,CASSPTARTDTQYF
few,TRBV6-2/TRBV6-3,.,TRBJ1-6,TGTGCCAGCAGTTTGCAGGAGGGGAGGACCTCACCCCTCCACTTT,CASSLQEGRTSPLHF
.,TRBV4-1,.,TRBJ1-4,TGCGCCAGCAGCCAAGAACCAACAGGGATCTTAGGGGAAAAACTGTTTTTT,CASSQEPTGILGEKLFF
few,TRBV2,TRBD1,TRBJ2-5,TGTGCCAGGACCGGGACAGAACAAGAGACCCAGTACTTC,CARTGTEQETQYF
few,TRBV7-3,.,TRBJ1-3,TGTGCCAGCAGCTTAACCGGCAGAAGCTCTGGAAACACCATATATTTT,CASSLTGRSSGNTIYF